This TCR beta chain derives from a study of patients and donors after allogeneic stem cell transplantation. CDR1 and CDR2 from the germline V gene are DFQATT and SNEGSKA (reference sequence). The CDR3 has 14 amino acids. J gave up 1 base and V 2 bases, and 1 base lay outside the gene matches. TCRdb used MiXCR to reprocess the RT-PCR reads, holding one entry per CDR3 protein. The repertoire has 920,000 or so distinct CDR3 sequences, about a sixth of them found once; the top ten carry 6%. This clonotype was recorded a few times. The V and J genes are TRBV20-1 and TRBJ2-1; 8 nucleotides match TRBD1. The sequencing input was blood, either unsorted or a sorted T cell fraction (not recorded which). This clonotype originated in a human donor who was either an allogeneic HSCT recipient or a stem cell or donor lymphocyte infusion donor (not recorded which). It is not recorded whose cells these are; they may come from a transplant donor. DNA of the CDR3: TGCAGTGCTAGACAGGGGGCTTCCTACAATGAGCAGTTCTTC. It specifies CSARQGASYNEQFF.